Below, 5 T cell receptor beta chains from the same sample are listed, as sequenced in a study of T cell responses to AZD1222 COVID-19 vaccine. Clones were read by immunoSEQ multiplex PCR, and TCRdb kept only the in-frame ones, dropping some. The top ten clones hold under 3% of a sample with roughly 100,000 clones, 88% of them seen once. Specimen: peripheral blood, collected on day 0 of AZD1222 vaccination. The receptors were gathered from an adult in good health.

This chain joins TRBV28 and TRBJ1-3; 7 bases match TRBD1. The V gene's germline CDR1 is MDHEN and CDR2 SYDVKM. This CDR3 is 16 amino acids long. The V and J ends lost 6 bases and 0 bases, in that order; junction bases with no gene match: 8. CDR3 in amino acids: CASSSSGTVSGNTIYF. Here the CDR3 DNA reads TGTGCCAGCAGCTCCTCCGGGACAGTCTCTGGAAACACCATATATTTT.

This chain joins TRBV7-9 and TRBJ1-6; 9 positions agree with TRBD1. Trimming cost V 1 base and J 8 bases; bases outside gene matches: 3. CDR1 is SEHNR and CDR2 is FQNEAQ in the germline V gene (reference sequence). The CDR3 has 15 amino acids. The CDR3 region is CASSLETGGDSPLHF. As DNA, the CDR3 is TGTGCCAGCAGCTTAGAAACAGGGGGCGATTCACCCCTCCACTTT.

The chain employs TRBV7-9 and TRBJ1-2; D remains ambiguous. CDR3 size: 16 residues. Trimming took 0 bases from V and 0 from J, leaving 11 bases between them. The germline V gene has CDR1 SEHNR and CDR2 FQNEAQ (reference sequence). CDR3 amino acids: CASSLASASANYGYTF. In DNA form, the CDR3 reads TGTGCCAGCAGCTTAGCGTCAGCCTCCGCTAACTATGGCTACACCTTC.

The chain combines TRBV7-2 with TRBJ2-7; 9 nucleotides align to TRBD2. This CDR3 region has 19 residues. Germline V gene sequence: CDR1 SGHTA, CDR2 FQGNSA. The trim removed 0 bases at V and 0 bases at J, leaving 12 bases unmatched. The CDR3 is CASSLARDLAGCDSYEQYF. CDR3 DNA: TGTGCCAGCAGCTTAGCGAGGGACCTAGCGGGGTGTGACTCCTACGAGCAGTACTTC.

CDR3 nucleotides: TGTGCCAGCAGCCGCGGGCGCGCAGATACGCAGTATTTT. Its translation: CASSRGRADTQYF. The chain combines TRBV14 with TRBJ2-3; possible D gene TRBD2, 5 bases. V was cut by 4 bases and J by 4 bases, with 9 bases left in between. CDR1 is SGHDN, CDR2 FVKESK, per germline. This CDR3 is 13 amino acids long.